The clone carrying this TCR beta chain was counted many times. The data were taken from a study of blood T cell repertoires in COVID-19. The data were produced by immunoSEQ multiplex PCR, yet TCRdb's version contains in-frame clones alone and is incomplete. The data contain about 140,000 clones, roughly 80% of them seen just once; the ten biggest clones take up 7% to 9%. This receptor was identified in a man aged 45 to 65 with active or convalescent COVID-19. The sequencing input was peripheral blood.

CDR3 residues: CASSVVVAGTSEQFF. The CDR3 DNA is TGTGCCAGCAGCGTAGTGGTAGCGGGGACAAGTGAGCAGTTCTTC. The chain links TRBV9 to TRBJ2-1; the match to TRBD2 covers 8 bases. Germline loops: CDR1 SGDLS, CDR2 YYNGEE. V shed 0 bases, J shed 9 bases, and the junction held 8 bases outside the gene matches. The CDR3 has 15 residues.